What follows describes a single T cell receptor (beta chain). The antigen is unknown. With the 5' RACE reads reprocessed, TCRdb shows one record per CDR3 protein and no DNA. The repertoire table contains about 210,000 distinct CDR3 sequences. These data belong to a study of monozygotic twins with inflammatory bowel disease. Findings and caveats of the study: Using the inverse Simpson index, IBD patients had lower TCRbeta diversity than healthy co-twins. The authors could not tell different T cell subtypes apart.

The germline CDR1 and CDR2 sequences are SGHRS and YFSETQ. This CDR3 is built from 16 residues. Collection of a roughly 2.5 ml blood sample took place per donor. The receptor was derived from a human donor with ulcerative colitis or Crohn's disease, or a healthy co-twin of an affected twin (not recorded which). What was sequenced was blood. The chain recombines TRBV5-1 with TRBJ2-7; TCRdb's D gene call, TRBD2, goes unchecked for lack of DNA. This CDR3 is CASSPAGTSGLYEQYF.